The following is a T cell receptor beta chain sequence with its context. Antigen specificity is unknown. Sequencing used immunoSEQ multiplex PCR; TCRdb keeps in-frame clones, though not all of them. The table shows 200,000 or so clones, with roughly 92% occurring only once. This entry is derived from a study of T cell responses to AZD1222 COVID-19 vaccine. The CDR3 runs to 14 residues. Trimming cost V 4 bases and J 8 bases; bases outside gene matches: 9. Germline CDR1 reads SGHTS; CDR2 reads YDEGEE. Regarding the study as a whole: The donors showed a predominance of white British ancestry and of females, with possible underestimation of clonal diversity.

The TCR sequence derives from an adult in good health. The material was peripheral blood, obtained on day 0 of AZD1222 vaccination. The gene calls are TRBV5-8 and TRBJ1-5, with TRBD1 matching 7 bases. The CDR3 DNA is TGTGCCAGCAGCAGGAGAGGGGGCGGGAAGCCCCAGCATTTT. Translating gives CASSRRGGGKPQHF. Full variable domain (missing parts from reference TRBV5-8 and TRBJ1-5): EAGVTQSPTHLIKTRGQQATLRCSPISGHTSVYWYQQALGLGLQFLLWYDEGEERNRGNFPPRFSGRQFPNYSSELNVNALELEDSALYLCASSRRGGGKPQHFGDGTRLSIL.